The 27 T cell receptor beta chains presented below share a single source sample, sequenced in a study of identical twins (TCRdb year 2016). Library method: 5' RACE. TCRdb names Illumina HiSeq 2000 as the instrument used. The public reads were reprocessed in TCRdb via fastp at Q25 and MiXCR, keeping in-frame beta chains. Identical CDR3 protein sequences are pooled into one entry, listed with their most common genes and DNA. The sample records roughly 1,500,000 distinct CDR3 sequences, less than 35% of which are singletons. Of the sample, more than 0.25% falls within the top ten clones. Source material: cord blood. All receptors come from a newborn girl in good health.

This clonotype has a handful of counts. CDR3 DNA: TGTGCCAGCAGTTTAATGGGGGGGGCTAGCGGGAATTGCTACGAGCAGTACTTC. Encoded protein: CASSLMGGASGNCYEQYF. The J gene is TRBJ2-7, the V gene TRBV28; 9 bases align to TRBD2. Per the germline V gene, CDR1 is MDHEN and CDR2 is SYDVKM. This CDR3 region has 18 residues. The V segment lost 2 bases and the J segment 3 bases; nucleotides outside the gene matches: 14.

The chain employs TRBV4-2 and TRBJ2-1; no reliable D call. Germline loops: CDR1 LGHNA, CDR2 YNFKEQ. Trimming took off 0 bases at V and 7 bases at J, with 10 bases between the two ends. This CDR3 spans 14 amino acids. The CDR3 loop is CASSQDEPRNEQFF. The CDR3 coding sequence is TGTGCCAGCAGCCAAGATGAGCCGCGAAATGAGCAGTTCTTC.

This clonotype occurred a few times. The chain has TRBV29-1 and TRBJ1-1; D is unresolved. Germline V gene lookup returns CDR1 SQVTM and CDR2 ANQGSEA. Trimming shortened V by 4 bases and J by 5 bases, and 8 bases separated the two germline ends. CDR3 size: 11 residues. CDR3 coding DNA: TGCAGCGTTGGTTCTGCGACTGAAGCTTTCTTT. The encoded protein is CSVGSATEAFF. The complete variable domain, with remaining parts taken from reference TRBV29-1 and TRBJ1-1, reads SAVISQKPSRDICQRGTSLTIQCQVDSQVTMMFWYRQQPGQSLTLIATANQGSEATYESGFVIDKFPISRPNLTFSTLTVSNMSPEDSSIYLCSVGSATEAFFGQGTRLTVV.

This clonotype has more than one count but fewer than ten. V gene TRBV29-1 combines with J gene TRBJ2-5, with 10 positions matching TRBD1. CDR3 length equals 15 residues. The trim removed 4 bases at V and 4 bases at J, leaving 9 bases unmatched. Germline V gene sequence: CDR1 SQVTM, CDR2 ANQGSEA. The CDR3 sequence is CSVAKDRDRGETQYF. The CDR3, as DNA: TGCAGCGTTGCGAAAGACCGGGACAGGGGAGAGACCCAGTACTTC.

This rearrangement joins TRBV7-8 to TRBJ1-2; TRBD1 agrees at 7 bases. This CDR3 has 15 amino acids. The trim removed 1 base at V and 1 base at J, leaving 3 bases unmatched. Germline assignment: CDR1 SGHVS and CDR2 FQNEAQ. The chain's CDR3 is CASSLGGGLNYGYTF. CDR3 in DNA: TGTGCCAGCAGCTTAGGAGGGGGCCTTAACTATGGCTACACCTTC.

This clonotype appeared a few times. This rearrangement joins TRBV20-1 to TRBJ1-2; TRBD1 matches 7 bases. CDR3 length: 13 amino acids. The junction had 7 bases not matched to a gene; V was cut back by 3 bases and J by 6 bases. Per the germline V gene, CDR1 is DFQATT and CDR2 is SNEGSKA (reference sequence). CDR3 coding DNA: TGCAGTGCTAGTAGGGGGCACTATGATGGCTACACCTTC. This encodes CSASRGHYDGYTF.

The CDR3: CASTLSRELEQYF. In DNA form, the CDR3 reads TGCGCCAGCACCCTAAGTCGCGAGTTGGAGCAGTACTTC. The chain combines TRBV5-1 with TRBJ2-7, with D uncertain. There are 13 residues in the CDR3. V was shortened by 6 bases and J by 7 bases, with 17 bases between the two germline ends. Germline V gene data show CDR1 as SGHRS and CDR2 as YFSETQ.

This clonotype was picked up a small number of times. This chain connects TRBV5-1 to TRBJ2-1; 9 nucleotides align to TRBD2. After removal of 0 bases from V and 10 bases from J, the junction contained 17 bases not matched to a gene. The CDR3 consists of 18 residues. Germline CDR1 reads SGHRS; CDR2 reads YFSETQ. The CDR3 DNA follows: TGCGCCAGCAGCTTGGAATGGACTAGCGCCCTTCGGGACTACGAGCAGTTCTTC. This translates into CASSLEWTSALRDYEQFF.

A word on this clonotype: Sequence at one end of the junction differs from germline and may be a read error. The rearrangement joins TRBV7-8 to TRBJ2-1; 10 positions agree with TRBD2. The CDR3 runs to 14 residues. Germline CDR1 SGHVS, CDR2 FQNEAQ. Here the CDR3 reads CAGSAGTSANEQFF. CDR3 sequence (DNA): TGTGCCGGCAGCGCCGGGACTAGCGCCAATGAGCAGTTCTTC.

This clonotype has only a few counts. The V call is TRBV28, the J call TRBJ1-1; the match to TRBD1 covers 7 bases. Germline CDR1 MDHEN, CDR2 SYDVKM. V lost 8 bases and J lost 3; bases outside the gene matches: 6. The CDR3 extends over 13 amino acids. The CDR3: CASGDRADTEAFF. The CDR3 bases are TGTGCCAGCGGAGACAGGGCGGACACTGAAGCTTTCTTT. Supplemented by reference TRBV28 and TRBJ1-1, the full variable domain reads DVKVTQSSRYLVKRTGEKVFLECVQDMDHENMFWYRQDPGLGLRLIYFSYDVKMKEKGDIPEGYSVSREKKERFSLILESASTNQTSMYLCASGDRADTEAFFGQGTRLTVV.

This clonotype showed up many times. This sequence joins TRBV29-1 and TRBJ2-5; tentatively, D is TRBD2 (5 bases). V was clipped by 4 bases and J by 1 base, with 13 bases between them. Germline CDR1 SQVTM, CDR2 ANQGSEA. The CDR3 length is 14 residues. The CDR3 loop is CSVVYSGFQETQYF. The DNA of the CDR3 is TGCAGCGTTGTTTATTCGGGGTTCCAAGAGACCCAGTACTTC.

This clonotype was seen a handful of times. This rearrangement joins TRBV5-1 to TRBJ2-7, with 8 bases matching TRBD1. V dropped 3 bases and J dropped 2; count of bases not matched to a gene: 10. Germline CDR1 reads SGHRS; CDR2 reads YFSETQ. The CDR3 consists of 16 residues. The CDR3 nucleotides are TGCGCCAGCAGCTACGTCTCCGGGACAGGAACCTACGAGCAGTACTTC. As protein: CASSYVSGTGTYEQYF. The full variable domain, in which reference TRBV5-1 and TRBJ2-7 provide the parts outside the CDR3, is KAGVTQTPRYLIKTRGQQVTLSCSPISGHRSVSWYQQTPGQGLQFLFEYFSETQRNKGNFPGRFSGRQFSNSRSEMNVSTLELGDSALYLCASSYVSGTGTYEQYFGPGTRLTVT.

Here the CDR3 DNA reads TGTGCCAGCAGTTACTCCGGACAGGGAAGGACTGAAGCTTTCTTT. Residues: CASSYSGQGRTEAFF. The rearrangement joins TRBV6-6 to TRBJ1-1; 8 bases line up with TRBD1. In germline, CDR1 is MNHNY, CDR2 SVGAGI (reference sequence). Trimming cost V 0 bases and J 5 bases; bases outside gene matches: 5. CDR3 length: 15 amino acids.

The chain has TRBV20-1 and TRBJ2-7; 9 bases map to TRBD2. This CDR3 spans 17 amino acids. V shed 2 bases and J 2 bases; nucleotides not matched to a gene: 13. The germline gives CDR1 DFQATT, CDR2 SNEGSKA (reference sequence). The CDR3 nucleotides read TGCAGTGCTAGACCTAGGACTAGCGCGAGGGGAGCCTACGAGCAGTACTTC. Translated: CSARPRTSARGAYEQYF.

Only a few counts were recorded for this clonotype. The CDR3 nucleotides read TGTGCCAGTAGTATAGCCCGGGACAGGGCTCTCGAGCAGTACTTC. It codes for CASSIARDRALEQYF. The chain is built from TRBV19 and TRBJ2-7; 9 bases align to TRBD1. The junction had 7 bases not matched to a gene; V was cut back by 1 base and J by 6 bases. The CDR3 is 15 residues long. The germline gives CDR1 LNHDA, CDR2 SQIVND (reference sequence). The variable domain in full, completed from reference TRBV19 and TRBJ2-7, reads DGGITQSPKYLFRKEGQNVTLSCEQNLNHDAMYWYRQDPGQGLRLIYYSQIVNDFQKGDIAEGYSVSREKKESFPLTVTSAQKNPTAFYLCASSIARDRALEQYFGPGTRLTVT.

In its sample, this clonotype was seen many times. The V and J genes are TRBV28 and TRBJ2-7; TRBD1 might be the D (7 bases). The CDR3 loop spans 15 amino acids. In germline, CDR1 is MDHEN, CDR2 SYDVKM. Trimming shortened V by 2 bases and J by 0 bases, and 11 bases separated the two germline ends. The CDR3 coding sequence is TGTGCCAGCAGTTTACAGGGGGGCAGCTCCTACGAGCAGTACTTC. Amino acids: CASSLQGGSSYEQYF.

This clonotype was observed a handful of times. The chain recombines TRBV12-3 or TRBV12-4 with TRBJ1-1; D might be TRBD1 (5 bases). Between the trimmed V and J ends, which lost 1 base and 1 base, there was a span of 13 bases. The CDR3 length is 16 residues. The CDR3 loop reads CASSLGPGRGNTEAFF. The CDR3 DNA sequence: TGTGCCAGCAGTTTAGGGCCGGGGCGGGGGAACACTGAAGCTTTCTTT.

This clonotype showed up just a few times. Written as DNA, the CDR3 is TGTGCCAGCAGGACAGGTGAAACAGGTGAAGCTTTCTTT. Translating gives CASRTGETGEAFF. J is TRBJ1-1 and V is TRBV2; weak D call: TRBD1 (6 bases). CDR1 and CDR2 (germline): SNHLY, FYNNEI. The CDR3 is 13 amino acids. Between the trimmed V and J ends, which lost 6 bases and 7 bases, there was a span of 15 bases.

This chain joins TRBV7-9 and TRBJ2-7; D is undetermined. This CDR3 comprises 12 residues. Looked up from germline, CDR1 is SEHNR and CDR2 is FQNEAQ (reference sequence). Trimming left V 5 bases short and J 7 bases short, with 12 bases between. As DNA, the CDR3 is TGTGCCAGCAGCCCACTAAACAATGAGCAGTACTTC. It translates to CASSPLNNEQYF.

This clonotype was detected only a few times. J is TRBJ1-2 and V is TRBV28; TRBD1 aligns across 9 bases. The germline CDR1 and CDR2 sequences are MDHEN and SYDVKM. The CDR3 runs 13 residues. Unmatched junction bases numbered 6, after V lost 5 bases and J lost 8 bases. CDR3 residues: CASSPQGARGYTF. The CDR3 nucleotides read TGTGCCAGCAGTCCACAGGGGGCGCGGGGCTACACCTTC.

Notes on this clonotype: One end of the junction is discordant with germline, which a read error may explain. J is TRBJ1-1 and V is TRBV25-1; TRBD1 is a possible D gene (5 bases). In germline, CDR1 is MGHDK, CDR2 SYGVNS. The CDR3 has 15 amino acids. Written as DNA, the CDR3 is TGTGCCAGCAGTGAAACAGGTCGGATGAACACTGTAGCTTTCTTT. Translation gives CASSETGRMNTVAFF.

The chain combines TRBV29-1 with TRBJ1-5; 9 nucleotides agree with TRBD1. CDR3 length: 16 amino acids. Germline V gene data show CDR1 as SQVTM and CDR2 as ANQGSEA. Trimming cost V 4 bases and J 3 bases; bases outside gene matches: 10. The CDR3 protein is CSVARLQGAHNQPQHF. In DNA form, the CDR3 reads TGCAGCGTTGCGCGACTACAGGGGGCCCACAATCAGCCCCAGCATTTT.

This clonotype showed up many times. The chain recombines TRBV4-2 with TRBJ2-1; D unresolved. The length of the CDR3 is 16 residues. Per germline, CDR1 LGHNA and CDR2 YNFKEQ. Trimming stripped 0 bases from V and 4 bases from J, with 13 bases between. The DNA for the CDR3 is TGTGCCAGCAGCCAAGATGCCTACCACTCTTACAATGAGCAGTTCTTC. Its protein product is CASSQDAYHSYNEQFF.

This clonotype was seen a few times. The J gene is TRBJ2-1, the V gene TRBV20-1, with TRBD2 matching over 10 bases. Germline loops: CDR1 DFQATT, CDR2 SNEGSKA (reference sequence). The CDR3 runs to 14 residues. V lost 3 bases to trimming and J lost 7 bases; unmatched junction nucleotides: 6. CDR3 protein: CSARRLAGDNEQFF. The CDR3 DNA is TGCAGTGCTAGGAGGCTAGCGGGAGATAATGAGCAGTTCTTC.

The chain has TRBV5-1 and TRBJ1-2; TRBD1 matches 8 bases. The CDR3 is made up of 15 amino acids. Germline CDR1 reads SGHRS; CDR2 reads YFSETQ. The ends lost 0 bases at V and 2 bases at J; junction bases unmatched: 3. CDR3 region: CASSLDRQGNYGYTF. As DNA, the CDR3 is TGCGCCAGCAGCTTGGATCGACAGGGGAACTATGGCTACACCTTC.

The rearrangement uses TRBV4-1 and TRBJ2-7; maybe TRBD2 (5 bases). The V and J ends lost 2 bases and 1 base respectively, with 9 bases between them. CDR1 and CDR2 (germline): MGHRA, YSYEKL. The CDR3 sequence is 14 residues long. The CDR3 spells CASSQSWRSYEQYF. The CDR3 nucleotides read TGCGCCAGCAGCCAAAGTTGGAGGTCCTACGAGCAGTACTTC.

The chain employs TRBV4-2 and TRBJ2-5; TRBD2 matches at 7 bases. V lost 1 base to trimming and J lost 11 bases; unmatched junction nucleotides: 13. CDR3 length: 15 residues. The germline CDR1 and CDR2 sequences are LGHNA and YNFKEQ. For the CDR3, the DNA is TGTGCCAGCAGCCAAGTCCGGGGAGGGTTATCGGAGCAGTACTTC. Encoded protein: CASSQVRGGLSEQYF.